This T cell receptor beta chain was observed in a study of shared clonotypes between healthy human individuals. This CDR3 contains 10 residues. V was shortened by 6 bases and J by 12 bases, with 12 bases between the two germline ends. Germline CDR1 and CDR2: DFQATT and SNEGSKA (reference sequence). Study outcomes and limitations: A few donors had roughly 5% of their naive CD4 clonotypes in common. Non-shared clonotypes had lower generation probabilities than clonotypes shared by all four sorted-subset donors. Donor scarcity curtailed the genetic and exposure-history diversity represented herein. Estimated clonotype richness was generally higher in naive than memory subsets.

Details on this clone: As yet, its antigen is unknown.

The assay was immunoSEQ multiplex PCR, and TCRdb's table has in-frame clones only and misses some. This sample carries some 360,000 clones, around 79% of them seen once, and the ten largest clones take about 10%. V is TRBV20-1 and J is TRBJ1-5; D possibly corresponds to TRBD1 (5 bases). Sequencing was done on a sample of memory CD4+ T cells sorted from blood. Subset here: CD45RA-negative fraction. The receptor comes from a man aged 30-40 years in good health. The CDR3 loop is CSASRDHQHF. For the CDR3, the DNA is TGCAGTGCCAGCCGGGACCACCAGCATTTT.